This T cell receptor beta chain was profiled in a study of monozygotic twins with inflammatory bowel disease. The blood volume drawn from each donor was 2.5 to 3 ml. No DNA is given; TCRdb re-called the 5' RACE reads and lists each CDR3 protein once. Its table records roughly 170,000 distinct CDR3 sequences. The CDR3 consists of 16 residues. Germline lookup yields CDR1 LGHNA and CDR2 YNFKEQ. The chain links TRBV4-2 to TRBJ2-5; without DNA, the TCRdb call of TRBD2 cannot be checked. The clonotype originates from a human donor with ulcerative colitis or Crohn's disease, or a healthy co-twin of an affected twin (not recorded which). Sequenced material: blood. Here the CDR3 reads CASSPMTSGGARTQYF.